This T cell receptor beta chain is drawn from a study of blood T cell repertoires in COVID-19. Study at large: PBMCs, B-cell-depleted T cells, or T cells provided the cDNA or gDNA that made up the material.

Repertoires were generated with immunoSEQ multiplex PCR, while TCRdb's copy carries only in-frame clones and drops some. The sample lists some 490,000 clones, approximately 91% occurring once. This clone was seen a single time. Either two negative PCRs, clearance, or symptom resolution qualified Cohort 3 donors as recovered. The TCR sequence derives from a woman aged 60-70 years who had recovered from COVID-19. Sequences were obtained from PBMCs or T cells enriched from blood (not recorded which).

CDR3 in DNA: TGTGCCAGCAGTCCCGGACTGTTCTCTGGAAACACCATATATTTT. This encodes CASSPGLFSGNTIYF. The chain joins TRBV6-5 to TRBJ1-3, with no clear D. V dropped 5 bases and J dropped 0 bases, with 11 bases sitting between them. There are 15 residues in the CDR3. Looked up from germline, CDR1 is MNHEY and CDR2 is SVGAGI.